A selection of T cell receptor beta chains follows, all from one sample in a study of graft-versus-host responses after intestinal transplantation. No antigens are known for them. Sequencing used immunoSEQ multiplex PCR; TCRdb keeps in-frame clones, though not all of them. The table includes some 85,000 clones, 92% detected once. Specimen: unstimulated CD8+ T cells sorted from spleen or lymph node cells, collected before transplant. Receptor source: a human donor who was the organ donor for an intestinal transplant. Both conserved end residues are part of each CDR3. The D gene is left open where the match is weak. The listing skips clone size in some rows; elsewhere it reads once, few, many or a size class.

d_call j_call clone_size v_call cdr3_aa cdr3_nt
TRBD1 TRBJ1-4 . TRBV4-1 CASSQEDRGREKLFF TGCGCCAGCAGCCAGGAAGACAGGGGGCGTGAAAAACTGTTTTTT
TRBD1 TRBJ2-7 . TRBV29-1 CSVPGQGYEQYF TGCAGCGTTCCGGGACAGGGCTACGAGCAGTACTTC
. TRBJ2-5 few TRBV29-1 CSVDTQGTETQYF TGCAGCGTTGATACCCAGGGGACCGAGACCCAGTACTTC
. TRBJ1-5 few TRBV27 CASSLGRGTSNQPQHF TGTGCCAGCAGTTTAGGCCGGGGGACTAGCAATCAGCCCCAGCATTTT
. TRBJ2-3 . TRBV7-3 CASSLTLASTDTQYF TGTGCCAGCAGCTTAACATTGGCTAGCACAGATACGCAGTATTTT
TRBD2 TRBJ2-3 . TRBV9 CASSNPRGGPNTDTQYF TGTGCCAGCAGCAATCCCCGGGGGGGGCCCAACACAGATACGCAGTATTTT
TRBD1 TRBJ2-7 . TRBV27 CASSFRQGRGEQYF TGTGCCAGCAGCTTTAGACAGGGTAGAGGCGAGCAGTACTTC
. TRBJ1-2 . TRBV4-1 CASSQDTGLYGYTF TGCGCCAGCAGCCAAGACACAGGGCTCTATGGCTACACCTTC
. TRBJ2-2 . TRBV6-5 CASSSPLTGELFF TGTGCCAGCAGTTCGCCACTCACCGGGGAGCTGTTTTTT
TRBD1 TRBJ1-3 . TRBV28 CASSGDRLGGNTIYF TGTGCCAGCAGCGGGGACAGGTTGGGTGGAAACACCATATATTTT
. TRBJ1-3 . TRBV19 CASSMTGVGNTIYF TGTGCCAGTAGTATGACCGGGGTCGGAAACACCATATATTTT
TRBD2 TRBJ2-7 . TRBV7-2 CASSPAGGPSYEQYF TGTGCCAGCAGCCCAGCGGGGGGGCCTTCCTACGAGCAGTACTTC
TRBD1 TRBJ1-3 . TRBV25-1 CASSEDRGWSGNTIYF TGTGCCAGCAGTGAAGACAGGGGATGGTCTGGAAACACCATATATTTT
. TRBJ1-5 few TRBV10-3 CAITDGDSNQPQHF TGTGCCATCACCGACGGAGATAGCAATCAGCCCCAGCATTTT
TRBD2 TRBJ2-3 . TRBV2 CASSAGLAVTDTQYF TGTGCCAGCAGTGCGGGACTAGCGGTCACAGATACGCAGTATTTT
. TRBJ2-5 . TRBV13 CASSPAGQETQYF TGTGCCAGCAGCCCGGCAGGTCAAGAGACCCAGTACTTC
. TRBJ1-1 . TRBV5-1 CASSFQGYGTEAFF TGCGCCAGCAGCTTTCAGGGGTACGGCACTGAAGCTTTCTTT
TRBD2 TRBJ2-2 . TRBV7-3 CASSPRRGGGGELFF TGTGCCAGCAGCCCCCGGCGGGGGGGTGGCGGGGAGCTGTTTTTT
TRBD1 TRBJ1-1 . TRBV4-1 CASRDREPDTEAFF TGCGCCAGCAGGGACAGGGAGCCTGACACTGAAGCTTTCTTT
TRBD2 TRBJ2-1 . TRBV7-8 CASSPWAGGGNEQFF TGTGCCAGCAGCCCATGGGCGGGGGGGGGAAATGAGCAGTTCTTC
. TRBJ1-1 . TRBV7-9 CASSLEIRVDSVNTEAFF TGTGCCAGCAGCTTAGAAATAAGAGTAGACAGTGTAAACACTGAAGCTTTCTTT
TRBD2 TRBJ2-7 once TRBV6-4 CASSEEAGAEQYF TGTGCCAGCAGTGAAGAAGCGGGGGCCGAGCAGTACTTC
TRBD1 TRBJ1-4 . TRBV9 CASSAWDRGDEKLFF TGTGCCAGCAGCGCCTGGGACAGGGGGGATGAAAAACTGTTTTTT
TRBD1 TRBJ2-5 . TRBV11-2 CASSSWDDRVKTQYF TGTGCCAGCAGCTCATGGGACGACAGGGTTAAGACCCAGTACTTC
TRBD2 TRBJ2-1 . TRBV4-1 CASSQEGGNEQFF TGCGCCAGCAGCCAAGAGGGGGGGAATGAGCAGTTCTTC
TRBD2 TRBJ2-5 . TRBV19 CASSMDSGGILETQYF TGTGCCAGTAGTATGGATAGCGGGGGTATTTTAGAGACCCAGTACTTC
TRBD1 TRBJ1-2 . TRBV6-5 CASRTGEANYGYTF TGTGCCAGCAGGACAGGGGAAGCTAACTATGGCTACACCTTC
. TRBJ1-5 . TRBV5-1 CASSLRPGESPDSNQPQHF TGCGCCAGCAGCTTGCGCCCCGGAGAGAGTCCCGATAGCAATCAGCCCCAGCATTTT
TRBD1 TRBJ1-6 . TRBV16 CASSHGTGGSPLHF TGTGCCAGCAGCCATGGGACAGGGGGTTCACCCCTCCACTTT
. TRBJ1-1 . TRBV6-5 CASRLQGWTEAFF TGTGCCAGCAGGCTACAGGGTTGGACTGAAGCTTTCTTT
. TRBJ2-5 . TRBV28 CASTNPPRGTQETQYF TGTGCCAGCACCAACCCCCCCCGGGGGACGCAAGAGACCCAGTACTTC
. TRBJ2-1 . TRBV11-3 CASSLYNNEQFF TGTGCCAGCAGCTTATACAACAATGAGCAGTTCTTC
TRBD2 TRBJ2-1 . TRBV5-4 CASSLSGDQPFF TGTGCCAGCAGCTTGAGCGGGGACCAGCCGTTCTTC
TRBD1 TRBJ2-7 . TRBV4-1 CASSQDRGTGNEQYF TGCGCCAGCAGCCAAGATCGGGGGACAGGGAACGAGCAGTACTTC
TRBD2 TRBJ2-4 . TRBV4-1 CASSLLAGGSNIQYF TGCGCCAGCAGTCTCTTAGCGGGGGGGTCGAACATTCAGTACTTC
. TRBJ1-5 . TRBV18 CASSRLTGRKYGNQPQHF TGTGCCAGCTCACGACTAACCGGACGAAAATATGGCAATCAGCCCCAGCATTTT
. TRBJ2-1 . TRBV13 CASSSIYNEQFF TGTGCCAGCAGTTCCATTTACAATGAGCAGTTCTTC
TRBD1 TRBJ2-1 . TRBV6-5 CASSPRDRVYNEQFF TGTGCCAGCAGTCCCCGGGACAGGGTTTACAATGAGCAGTTCTTC
. TRBJ2-7 . TRBV6-6 CASSYSRIDEQYF TGTGCCAGCAGTTACTCGAGGATCGACGAGCAGTACTTC
TRBD1 TRBJ1-1 . TRBV4-3 CASSPPGQGNTEAFF TGCGCCAGCAGCCCCCCGGGACAGGGCAACACTGAAGCTTTCTTT
. TRBJ2-3 . TRBV27 CASYWRDTQYF TGTGCCAGCTATTGGAGGGATACGCAGTATTTT
TRBD1 TRBJ1-1 . TRBV7-6 CASSSSAGGPTEAFF TGTGCCAGCAGCTCCTCGGCAGGGGGCCCCACTGAAGCTTTCTTT
TRBD2 TRBJ2-5 . TRBV7-8 CASSPAGLAVQETQYF TGTGCCAGCAGCCCCGCCGGACTAGCGGTTCAAGAGACCCAGTACTTC